These 28 T cell receptor beta chains came from one sample sequenced in a study of shared clonotypes between healthy human individuals. TCRdb's copy holds only in-frame clones and misses some; the assay was immunoSEQ multiplex PCR. The sample has millions of clones; more than 90% are singletons. Specimen: naive CD4+ T cells sorted from blood. Subset described: CD45RA+ positively selected. The receptors derive from a man in his late teens or twenties in good health.

The rearrangement uses TRBV7-8 and TRBJ1-2; D is ambiguous. Per germline, CDR1 SGHVS and CDR2 FQNEAQ. The CDR3 runs to 13 residues. V was clipped by 6 bases and J by 8 bases, with 16 bases between them. As DNA, the CDR3 is TGTGCCAGCAGATTACCGGGTGTTGGGGGCTACACCTTC. Amino acids: CASRLPGVGGYTF.

J is TRBJ2-7 and V is TRBV11-2; TRBD2 matches at 7 bases. The V gene's germline CDR1 is SGHAT and CDR2 FQNNGV. Unmatched junction bases numbered 8, after V lost 4 bases and J lost 2 bases. The CDR3 covers 15 residues. CDR3 DNA: TGTGCCAGCAGCTCCCTAGCGGTCCGCCCCTACGAGCAGTACTTC. It codes for CASSSLAVRPYEQYF.

The chain has TRBV30 and TRBJ2-3; 7 bases align to TRBD2. V shed 8 bases and J 2 bases; nucleotides not matched to a gene: 7. Germline V gives CDR1 GTSNPN, CDR2 SVGIG (reference sequence). This CDR3 spans 13 amino acids. The CDR3 loop reads CAGWRGITDTQYF. CDR3 DNA: TGTGCCGGATGGCGGGGGATCACAGATACGCAGTATTTT.

A remark on this clone: This sample also contains other DNA sequences that code for the same CDR3. The J gene is TRBJ1-2, the V gene TRBV9; tentatively, D is TRBD1 (5 bases). Germline loops: CDR1 SGDLS, CDR2 YYNGEE. The CDR3 consists of 14 residues. V was trimmed by 5 bases and J by 1 base, leaving 12 bases between them. The DNA of the CDR3 is TGTGCCAGCAGTCGAACAGGCGATAACTATGGCTACACCTTC. Its translation: CASSRTGDNYGYTF.

The chain has TRBV30 and TRBJ1-6; D is undetermined. V gave up 0 bases and J gave up 1 base, with 16 bases separating them. Germline CDR1 GTSNPN, CDR2 SVGIG (reference sequence). CDR3 size: 18 residues. CDR3 sequence reads: CAWSVIKSPRSYNSPLHF. CDR3 bases: TGTGCCTGGAGTGTGATTAAATCTCCCCGATCCTATAATTCACCCCTCCACTTT. The full variable domain, completed using reference TRBV30 and TRBJ1-6, is SQTIHQWPATLVQPVGSPLSLECTVEGTSNPNLYWYRQAAGRGLQLLFYSVGIGQISSEVPQNLSASRPQDRQFILSSKKLLLSDSGFYLCAWSVIKSPRSYNSPLHFGNGTRLTVT.

This clone was detected only once. The CDR3 region is CASSSRTGNEKLFF. DNA for the CDR3: TGTGCCAGCAGTTCCCGGACAGGAAATGAAAAACTGTTTTTT. This sequence joins TRBV27 and TRBJ1-4, with 7 nucleotides matching TRBD1. CDR1 and CDR2 from the germline V gene are MNHEY and SMNVEV (reference sequence). V was clipped by 4 bases and J by 5 bases; unmatched bases: 4. The CDR3 extends over 14 amino acids.

The V and J genes are TRBV28 and TRBJ2-7; possibly TRBD1 for D (6 bases). CDR1 MDHEN and CDR2 SYDVKM come from the germline V gene. The CDR3 is 14 residues long. Trimming stripped 7 bases from V and 3 bases from J, with 16 bases between. The CDR3 here is CASTQGPSYYEQYF. Written as DNA, the CDR3 is TGTGCCAGCACCCAGGGGCCCTCATACTACGAGCAGTACTTC. The whole variable domain, remainder taken from reference TRBV28 and TRBJ2-7, is DVKVTQSSRYLVKRTGEKVFLECVQDMDHENMFWYRQDPGLGLRLIYFSYDVKMKEKGDIPEGYSVSREKKERFSLILESASTNQTSMYLCASTQGPSYYEQYFGPGTRLTVT.

Regarding this clone: Additional DNA sequences in this sample encode the identical CDR3. The V call is TRBV7-9, the J call TRBJ1-4, with TRBD1 matching over 7 bases. The CDR3 covers 14 residues. Trimming took 6 bases from V and 4 from J; bases not matched to a gene: 5. CDR1 is SEHNR, CDR2 FQNEAQ, per germline (reference sequence). CDR3 bases: TGTGCCAGCAGTAGACAGGGTTATAATGAAAAACTGTTTTTT. This sequence encodes CASSRQGYNEKLFF.

This chain connects TRBV25-1 to TRBJ2-1; D remains unclear. This CDR3 has 12 residues. The V end was cut by 4 bases, the J end by 9 bases, with 10 bases between. Germline CDR1 and CDR2: MGHDK and SYGVNS. The CDR3 DNA reads as TGTGCCAGCAGTGGTATCCTTAGTGAGCAGTTCTTC. Protein sequence: CASSGILSEQFF.

The rearrangement joins TRBV2 to TRBJ2-3; possibly TRBD2 for D (5 bases). This CDR3 is 14 amino acids long. Trimming took off 5 bases at V and 2 bases at J, with 11 bases between the two ends. The V gene's germline CDR1 is SNHLY and CDR2 FYNNEI. CDR3 sequence: CASSKEVNTDTQYF. The CDR3 nucleotides read TGTGCCAGCAGTAAGGAGGTCAACACAGATACGCAGTATTTT.

Comment on this clone: Other DNA sequences of this sample code for an identical CDR3. In DNA form, the CDR3 reads TGTGCCAGCAGCTTAGGTACGGGGTACCAAGAGACCCAGTACTTC. Translation gives CASSLGTGYQETQYF. The chain employs TRBV11-3 and TRBJ2-5, with D possibly TRBD2 on 5 matching bases. V was trimmed by 1 base and J by 0 bases, leaving 9 bases between them. CDR3 size: 15 residues. Germline V gives CDR1 SGHNT, CDR2 YENEEA.

J is TRBJ1-1 and V is TRBV7-3, with D tentatively TRBD1 (5 bases). V lost 2 bases to trimming and J lost 4 bases, with 11 bases between them. Germline CDR1 SGHTA, CDR2 FQGTGA. The CDR3 consists of 14 residues. CDR3 sequence (DNA): TGTGCCAGCAGCTTAGACAGATCTTCCACTGAAGCTTTCTTT. Its protein is CASSLDRSSTEAFF.

This clone has a handful of counts. Other DNA sequences within the sample encode an identical CDR3. The chain couples TRBV2 to TRBJ1-1; D is ambiguous. V lost 3 bases, J lost 2 bases, and 7 bases lay in between. The CDR3 contains 13 residues. Germline values: CDR1 SNHLY, CDR2 FYNNEI. This CDR3 reads CASSDRINTEAFF. CDR3 nucleotide sequence: TGTGCCAGCAGTGACAGGATTAACACTGAAGCTTTCTTT.

The chain uses TRBV18 and TRBJ2-5; TRBD2 matches 9 bases. The junction had 14 bases not matched to a gene; V was cut back by 3 bases and J by 0 bases. Looked up from germline, CDR1 is KGHSH and CDR2 is LQKENI. The CDR3 covers 19 residues. Here the CDR3 DNA reads TGTGCCAGCTCACCTCTCGGCCCCGGGACTAGCTACGACCAAGAGACCCAGTACTTC. This gives the protein CASSPLGPGTSYDQETQYF.

About this clone itself: The sample holds other DNA sequences that translate to the same CDR3. This chain uses TRBV6-5 with TRBJ1-2; D may be TRBD1 (5 bases). V lost 6 bases and J lost 2, with 10 bases in between. Germline-derived CDR1 and CDR2 are MNHEY and SVGAGI. CDR3 length: 13 amino acids. CDR3 bases: TGTGCCAGCAGCTACGGGGGGAACTATGGCTACACCTTC. Amino acids: CASSYGGNYGYTF.

As concerns this clone: The sample carries other DNA sequences with the same CDR3. V is TRBV28 and J is TRBJ1-6, with D unresolved. This CDR3 spans 11 amino acids. V was shortened by 6 bases and J by 7 bases, with 4 bases between the two germline ends. The germline V gene encodes CDR1 MDHEN and CDR2 SYDVKM. This chain's CDR3 is CASRTNSPLHF. For the CDR3, the DNA is TGTGCCAGCAGGACCAATTCACCCCTCCACTTT.

This chain joins TRBV25-1 and TRBJ2-7; TRBD1 agrees at 12 bases. J lost 2 bases, V lost 6 bases, and 2 bases had no gene match. The CDR3 has 14 amino acids. The germline CDR1 and CDR2 sequences are MGHDK and SYGVNS. This CDR3 reads CASRRDRGPYEQYF. For the CDR3, the DNA is TGTGCCAGCAGGAGGGACAGGGGGCCCTACGAGCAGTACTTC.

This chain uses TRBV5-4 with TRBJ2-7; TRBD2 aligns across 7 bases. This CDR3 region has 13 residues. Trimming took 0 bases from V and 7 from J; bases not matched to a gene: 4. Per the germline V gene, CDR1 is SGHNT and CDR2 is YYREEE (reference sequence). CDR3 residues: CASSLGLAGEQYF. In DNA form, the CDR3 reads TGTGCCAGCAGCTTGGGACTAGCTGGGGAGCAGTACTTC. Combining the CDR3 with reference TRBV5-4 and TRBJ2-7 gives the whole variable domain ETGVTQSPTHLIKTRGQQVTLRCSSQSGHNTVSWYQQALGQGPQFIFQYYREEENGRGNFPPRFSGLQFPNYSSELNVNALELDDSALYLCASSLGLAGEQYFGPGTRLTVT.

The V call is TRBV25-1, the J call TRBJ2-3, with a possible D match to TRBD1 (7 bases). The CDR3 contains 16 residues. Germline assignment: CDR1 MGHDK and CDR2 SYGVNS. V was cut by 5 bases and J by 6 bases, with 21 bases left in between. The CDR3 sequence is CASSTNPGGTGDTQYF. The CDR3 DNA reads TGTGCCAGCAGTACGAACCCAGGGGGGACGGGGGATACGCAGTATTTT.

The chain has TRBV23-1 and TRBJ2-5; D possibly corresponds to TRBD2 (6 bases). TRBV23-1 is an ORF, with its function uncertain. The CDR3 is made up of 14 amino acids. Trimming pared 2 bases from V and 3 bases from J, leaving 10 bases between. The DNA for the CDR3 is TGCGCCAGCAGTCAAAGTCCGGGAGAAGAGACCCAGTACTTC. Translating it yields CASSQSPGEETQYF.

This sequence joins TRBV10-1 and TRBJ2-7; D tentatively fits TRBD1 or TRBD2 (5 bases each). Trimming removed 0 bases from V and 2 bases from J, with 11 bases in between. Germline V gives CDR1 WNHNN, CDR2 SYGVQD (reference sequence). This CDR3 region has 15 residues. This CDR3 is CASSESPGTAYEQYF. The CDR3, as DNA: TGCGCCAGCAGTGAGTCCCCTGGGACGGCCTACGAGCAGTACTTC.

This sequence joins TRBV27 and TRBJ1-6; D perhaps matches TRBD1 (5 bases). The germline CDR1 and CDR2 sequences are MNHEY and SMNVEV (reference sequence). There are 14 residues in the CDR3. Deletions cut 1 base from V and 8 bases from J, with 9 bases between. CDR3 coding DNA: TGTGCCAGCAGTTTATGGGGGTGGGATTCACCCCTCCACTTT. It specifies CASSLWGWDSPLHF.

This chain connects TRBV5-1 to TRBJ2-3; D gene unclear. Trimming left V 0 bases short and J 2 bases short, with 10 bases between. The CDR3 extends over 15 amino acids. The germline gives CDR1 SGHRS, CDR2 YFSETQ. The CDR3 DNA sequence: TGCGCCAGCAGCTTGGATGGCAGTTACACAGATACGCAGTATTTT. This gives the protein CASSLDGSYTDTQYF.

J is TRBJ2-5 and V is TRBV9; 10 bases align to TRBD2. The CDR3 spans 15 residues. CDR1 and CDR2 (germline): SGDLS, YYNGEE. J was trimmed by 3 bases and V by 6 bases; bases with no gene match: 8. CDR3 sequence reads: CASTLSGGQKETQYF. In nucleotides, the CDR3 is TGTGCCAGCACCCTTAGCGGGGGGCAGAAAGAGACCCAGTACTTC.

The rearrangement links TRBV7-9 to TRBJ2-1, with D tentatively TRBD1 or TRBD2 (5 bases each). Germline V lookup: CDR1 SEHNR, CDR2 FQNEAQ (reference sequence). CDR3 size: 15 residues. V lost 2 bases and J 4 bases, leaving 12 bases between the germline ends. This CDR3 reads CASSLRTGPYNEQFF. The CDR3 DNA sequence: TGTGCCAGCAGCTTACGAACGGGGCCTTACAATGAGCAGTTCTTC.

The rearrangement uses TRBV11-2 and TRBJ2-7; no reliable D call. Germline CDR1 reads SGHAT; CDR2 reads FQNNGV. The CDR3 totals 15 residues. Trimming removed 2 bases from V and 4 bases from J, with 15 bases in between. The chain's CDR3 is CASSLQPANPYEQYF. The CDR3 DNA follows: TGTGCCAGCAGCTTACAACCGGCCAACCCTTACGAGCAGTACTTC.

As concerns this clone: This specimen includes other DNA sequences encoding the same CDR3. The gene calls are TRBV7-2 and TRBJ2-7, with 7 bases aligning to TRBD2. The CDR3 consists of 15 residues. CDR1 and CDR2 from the germline V gene are SGHTA and FQGNSA. With 3 bases clipped from V and 0 bases from J, the junction kept 5 bases outside the gene matches. CDR3 in amino acids: CASSFSGSSSYEQYF. The DNA for the CDR3 is TGTGCCAGCAGCTTTAGCGGGTCGAGCTCCTACGAGCAGTACTTC.

V gene TRBV7-2 combines with J gene TRBJ1-1, with TRBD1 matching over 12 bases. The V segment lost 5 bases and the J segment 12 bases; nucleotides outside the gene matches: 13. The CDR3 covers 15 residues. Germline loops: CDR1 SGHTA, CDR2 FQGNSA. CDR3 sequence reads: CASSPAVGTGGFSFF. The DNA of the CDR3 is TGTGCCAGCAGCCCCGCGGTTGGGACAGGGGGCTTTTCTTTCTTT.